Listed below are T cell receptor beta chains from one sample, sequenced in a study of cytomegalovirus exposure and HLA in healthy donors. Assay used: immunoSEQ multiplex PCR; TCRdb lists only in-frame clones, some missing. The data hold approximately 100,000 clones, with around 75% observed a single time. Source material: PBMCs. The receptor set was obtained from a female donor in good health and CMV-seronegative. Both conserved end residues are trimmed from each CDR3.

CDR3 protein,V gene,J gene
ASRGDRWNTEAF,TRBV6-4,TRBJ1-1
ASSSIAGQIGTDTQY,TRBV28,TRBJ2-3
ASSPGTGTDTQY,TRBV7-8,TRBJ2-3
ASSIGRGVQPQH,TRBV19,TRBJ1-5
ASSLGRGGYEQY,TRBV7-7,TRBJ2-7
ASSFWTGGQETQY,TRBV27,TRBJ2-5
ASSPRQGREAF,TRBV7-6,TRBJ1-1
ASSPGQGNSPLH,TRBV7-9,TRBJ1-6
ASSPAFGSGYEQY,TRBV7-9,TRBJ2-7
ASSLGRSGTSVYEQY,TRBV7-2,TRBJ2-7
ASPGDRWAKNIQY,TRBV21-1,TRBJ2-4
ASSFPNSYEQY,TRBV7-9,TRBJ2-7
ASSSDRGDIQY,TRBV7-2,TRBJ2-4